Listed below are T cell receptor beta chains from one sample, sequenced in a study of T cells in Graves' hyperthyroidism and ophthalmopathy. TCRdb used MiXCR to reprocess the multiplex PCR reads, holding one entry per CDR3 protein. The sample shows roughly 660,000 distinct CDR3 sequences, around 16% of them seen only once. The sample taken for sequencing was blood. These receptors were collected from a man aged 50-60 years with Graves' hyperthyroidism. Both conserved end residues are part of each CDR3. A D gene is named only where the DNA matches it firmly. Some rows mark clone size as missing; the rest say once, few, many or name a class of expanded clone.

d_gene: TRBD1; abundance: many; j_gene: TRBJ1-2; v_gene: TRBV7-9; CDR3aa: CASSLVGTGDNYGYTF; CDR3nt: TGTGCCAGCAGCTTAGTTGGGACAGGGGACAACTATGGCTACACCTTC
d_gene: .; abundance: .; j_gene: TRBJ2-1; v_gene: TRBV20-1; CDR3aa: CSADGTPWAYNEQFF; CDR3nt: TGCAGTGCAGACGGGACTCCCTGGGCCTACAATGAGCAGTTCTTC
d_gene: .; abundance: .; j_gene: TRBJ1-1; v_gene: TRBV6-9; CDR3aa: CASSYQPGTNTEAFF; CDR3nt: TGTGCCAGCAGTTACCAGCCGGGAACGAACACTGAAGCTTTCTTT
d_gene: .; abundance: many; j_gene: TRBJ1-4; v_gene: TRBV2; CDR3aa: CASSSPGDEKLFF; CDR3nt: TGTGCCAGCAGTTCCCCTGGGGACGAAAAACTGTTTTTT
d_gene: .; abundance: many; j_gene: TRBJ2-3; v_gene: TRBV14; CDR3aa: CASSQLRSYPTDTQYF; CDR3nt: TGTGCCAGCAGCCAATTGCGCAGTTACCCCACTGATACGCAGTATTTT
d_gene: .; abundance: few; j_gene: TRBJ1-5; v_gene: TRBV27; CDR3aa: CASSSRWAVNQPQHF; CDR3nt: TGTGCCAGCAGTTCTCGGTGGGCGGTAAATCAGCCCCAGCATTTT
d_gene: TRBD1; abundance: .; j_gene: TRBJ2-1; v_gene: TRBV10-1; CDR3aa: CASSESTGAGYNEQFF; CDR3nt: TGCGCCAGCAGTGAGTCGACAGGGGCAGGGTACAATGAGCAGTTCTTC
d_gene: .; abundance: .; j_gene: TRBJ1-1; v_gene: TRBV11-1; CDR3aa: CASSPLISRGTEAFF; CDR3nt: TGTGCCAGCAGTCCCCTTATTTCCCGAGGCACTGAAGCTTTCTTT
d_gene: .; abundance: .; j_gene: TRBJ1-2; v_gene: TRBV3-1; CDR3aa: CASSPYPLRSDYGYTF; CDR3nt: TGTGCCAGCAGCCCATACCCCCTTCGAAGCGACTATGGCTACACCTTC
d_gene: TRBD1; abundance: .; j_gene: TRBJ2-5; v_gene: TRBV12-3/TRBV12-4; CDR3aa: CASRTGDGGTQYF; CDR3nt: TGTGCCAGCAGGACAGGGGATGGAGGGACCCAGTACTTC
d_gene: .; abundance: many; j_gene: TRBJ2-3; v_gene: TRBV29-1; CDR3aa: CSVEDPRSSTDTQYF; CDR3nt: TGCAGCGTTGAAGACCCGAGATCTAGCACAGATACGCAGTATTTT
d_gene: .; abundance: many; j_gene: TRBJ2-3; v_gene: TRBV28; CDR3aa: CASSAREAASTDTQYF; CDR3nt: TGTGCCAGCAGTGCCAGGGAGGCAGCTAGCACAGATACGCAGTATTTT
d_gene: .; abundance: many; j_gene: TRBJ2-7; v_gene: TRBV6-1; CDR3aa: CASRAKSRDGPSYEQYF; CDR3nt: TGTGCCAGCAGAGCCAAATCCCGGGATGGGCCCTCCTACGAGCAGTACTTC
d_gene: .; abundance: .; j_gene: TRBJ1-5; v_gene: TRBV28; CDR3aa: CASSSVGGWGNQPQHF; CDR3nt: TGTGCCAGCAGTTCGGTGGGGGGCTGGGGCAATCAGCCCCAGCATTTT
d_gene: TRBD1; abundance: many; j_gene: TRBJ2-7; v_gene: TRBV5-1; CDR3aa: CASSPSTGVGEQYF; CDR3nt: TGCGCCAGCAGCCCATCGACAGGGGTGGGAGAGCAGTACTTC
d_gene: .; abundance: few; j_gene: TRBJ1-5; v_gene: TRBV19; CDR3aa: CASRTTGFSDQPQHF; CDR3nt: TGTGCCAGTAGAACCACAGGTTTTTCCGATCAGCCCCAGCATTTT
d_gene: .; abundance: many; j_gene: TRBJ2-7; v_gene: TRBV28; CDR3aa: CASSTREGISSYEQYF; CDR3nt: TGTGCCAGCAGTACGCGCGAGGGGATCTCCTCATACGAGCAGTACTTC
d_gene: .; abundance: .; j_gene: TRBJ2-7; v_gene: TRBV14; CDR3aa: CASSRNGGQGTLYEQYF; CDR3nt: TGTGCCAGCAGCCGCAATGGGGGGCAGGGTACCCTCTACGAGCAGTACTTC
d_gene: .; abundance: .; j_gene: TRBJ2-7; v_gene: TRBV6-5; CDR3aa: CASSYSHLYEQYF; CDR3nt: TGTGCCAGCAGTTACTCCCACCTCTACGAGCAGTACTTC
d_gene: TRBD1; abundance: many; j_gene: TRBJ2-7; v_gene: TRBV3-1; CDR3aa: CASSRQGVSEQYF; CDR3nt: TGTGCCAGCAGTCGACAGGGGGTGAGCGAGCAGTACTTC